This T cell receptor beta chain was captured by sequencing in a study of a mutant IDH1 vaccine in newly diagnosed glioma. Of note for this clone: Its antigen remains unknown.

With 6 bases removed from V and 0 bases from J, the gap between germline ends came to 11 bases. This CDR3 is built from 14 residues. CDR1 is MNHEY, CDR2 SVGAGI, per germline. Libraries were prepared by immunoSEQ multiplex PCR; TCRdb keeps only in-frame clonotypes and omits some of them. Of around 85,000 clones listed, 85% were seen once; the top ten hold approximately 2.3%. The time point denotes: week 23, last vaccination. What each vaccine dose contained was 300 ug of mutant IDH1 20-mer peptide, accompanied by topical imiquimod. Each of the donors came in with new WHO grade 3 or 4 astrocytomas that were IDH1-mutant and ATRX-lost.

The sequence was collected from a man aged 25 to 40 with glioma. Some clones in this sample may be carry-over from other donors' samples. Sequenced here: PBMCs, sampled from a glioma patient whose treatment included an IDH1 peptide vaccine. This sequence joins TRBV6-5 and TRBJ2-5, with a possible D match to TRBD1 (5 bases). The CDR3 spells CASRYRIYQETQYF. CDR3 sequence (DNA): TGTGCCAGCAGATACAGGATTTACCAAGAGACCCAGTACTTC.